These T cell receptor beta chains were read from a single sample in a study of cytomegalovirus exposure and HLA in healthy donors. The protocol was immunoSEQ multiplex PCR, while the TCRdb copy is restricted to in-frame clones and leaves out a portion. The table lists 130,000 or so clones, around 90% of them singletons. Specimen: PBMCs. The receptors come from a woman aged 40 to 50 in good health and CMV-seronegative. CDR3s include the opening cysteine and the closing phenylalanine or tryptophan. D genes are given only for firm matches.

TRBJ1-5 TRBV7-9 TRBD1 CSSSLAVTGGSNQPQHF
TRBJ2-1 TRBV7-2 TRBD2 CASSLSLAGGLEQFF
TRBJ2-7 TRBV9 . CASSAQDYEQYF
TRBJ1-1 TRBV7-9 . CSSSRNRDTEAFF
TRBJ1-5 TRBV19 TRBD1 CASSMGQGEQPQHF
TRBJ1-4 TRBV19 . CASSPPGGGNEKLFF
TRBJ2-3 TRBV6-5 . CASSYSSWGRPDTQYF
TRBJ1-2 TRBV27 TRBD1 CASSPGVQGAGGYTF
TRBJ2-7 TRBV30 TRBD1 CARGGGHEQYF
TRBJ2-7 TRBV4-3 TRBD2 CASSQDTWQAAGAYEQYF
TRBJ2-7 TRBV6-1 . CASNGDIYEQYF
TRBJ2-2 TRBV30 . CAWSVLAGELFF
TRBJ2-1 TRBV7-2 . CASSFSGDRRNEQFF
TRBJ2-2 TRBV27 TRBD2 CASRLAGSNTGELFF
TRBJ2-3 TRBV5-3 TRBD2 CARTKGTSGTTDTQYF
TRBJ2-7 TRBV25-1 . CASSSYYEQYF
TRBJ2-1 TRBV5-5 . CASSFARNNEQFF
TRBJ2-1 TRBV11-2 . CASSPQSGSSYNEQFF
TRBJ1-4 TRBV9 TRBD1 CASSRDSNEKLFF
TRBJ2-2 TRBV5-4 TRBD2 CASSLGPAGDLGELFF
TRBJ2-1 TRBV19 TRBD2 CASSIASGIVGEQFF
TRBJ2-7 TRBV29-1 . CSVGGLTAYEQYF
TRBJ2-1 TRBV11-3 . CASSFNAVYNEQFF
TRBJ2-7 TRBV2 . CASSGTYEQYF
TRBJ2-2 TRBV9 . CASSAYQGTNTGELFF
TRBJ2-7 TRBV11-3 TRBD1 CASSLDLTGDSPYEQYF
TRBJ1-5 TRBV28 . CASSLLEQPQHF
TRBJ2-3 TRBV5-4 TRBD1 CASRDRVTDTQYF
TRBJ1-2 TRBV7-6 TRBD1 CASSGSGGAQDGYTF
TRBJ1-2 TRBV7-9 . CASSLRRGDYGYTF
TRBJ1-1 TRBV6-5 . CASSYSTGGPVEAFF
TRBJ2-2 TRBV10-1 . CARKKRGNTGELFF
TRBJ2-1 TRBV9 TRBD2 CASSVGSGGRSNNEQFF
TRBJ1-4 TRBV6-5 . CASSYRFGATNEKLFF
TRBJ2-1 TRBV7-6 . CASSPANLNEQFF
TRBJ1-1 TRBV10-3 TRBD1 CAIRGQDLTGAFF
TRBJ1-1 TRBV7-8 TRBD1 CASRWETGSTRGTEAFF
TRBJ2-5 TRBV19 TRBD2 CASSIGRGTSVRETQYF
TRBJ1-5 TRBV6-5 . CASSYFPQGSNQPQHF
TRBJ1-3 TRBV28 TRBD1 CASSPLTGLSGNTIYF
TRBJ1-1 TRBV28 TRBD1 CASSLGQQGTEAFF
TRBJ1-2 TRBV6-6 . CASSYEADSYGYTF
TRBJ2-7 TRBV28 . CASRPYRDHEQYF
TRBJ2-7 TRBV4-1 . CASSQEDGYYYEQYF
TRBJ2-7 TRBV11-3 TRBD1 CASSLGTGAMYEQYF
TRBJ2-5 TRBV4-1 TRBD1 CASSPSPGQRGETQYF
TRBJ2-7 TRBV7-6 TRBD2 CASSLGTSGSYEQYF
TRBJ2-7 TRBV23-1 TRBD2 CASRLGGRSAGGSYEQYF
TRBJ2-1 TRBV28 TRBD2 CASSTPGLATPTNNEQFF
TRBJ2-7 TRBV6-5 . CASSSYDGGREQYF
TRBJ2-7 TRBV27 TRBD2 CASRAGLAASYEQYF
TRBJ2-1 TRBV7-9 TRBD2 CASSPGLAGGASYEQFF
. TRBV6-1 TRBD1 CASRGQVRSYEQYF
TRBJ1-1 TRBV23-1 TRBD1 CASSHSEDRGPEAFF
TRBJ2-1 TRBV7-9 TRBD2 CASSSGLAAYNEQFF
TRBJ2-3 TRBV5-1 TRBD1 CASSSMTGGKSTDTQYF
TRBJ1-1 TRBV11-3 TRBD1 CASSFRGDRGEAFF
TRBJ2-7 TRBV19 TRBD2 CASSVSGSSNEQYF
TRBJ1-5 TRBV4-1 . CASSQDRGRGQPQHF